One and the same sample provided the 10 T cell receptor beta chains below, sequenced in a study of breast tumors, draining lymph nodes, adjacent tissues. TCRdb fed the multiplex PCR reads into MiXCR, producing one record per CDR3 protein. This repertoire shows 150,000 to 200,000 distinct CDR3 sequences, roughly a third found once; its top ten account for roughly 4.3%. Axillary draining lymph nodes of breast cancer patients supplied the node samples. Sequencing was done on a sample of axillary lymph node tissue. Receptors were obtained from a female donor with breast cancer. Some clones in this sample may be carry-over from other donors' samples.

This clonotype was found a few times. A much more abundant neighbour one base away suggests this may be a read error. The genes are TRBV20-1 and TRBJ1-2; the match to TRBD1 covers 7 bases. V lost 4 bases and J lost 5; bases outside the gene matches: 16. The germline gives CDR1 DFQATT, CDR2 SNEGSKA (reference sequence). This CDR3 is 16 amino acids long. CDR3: CSANQAQGTPGYGYTF. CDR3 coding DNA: TGCAGTGCTAACCAAGCACAGGGGACCCCGGGGTATGGCTACACCTTC.

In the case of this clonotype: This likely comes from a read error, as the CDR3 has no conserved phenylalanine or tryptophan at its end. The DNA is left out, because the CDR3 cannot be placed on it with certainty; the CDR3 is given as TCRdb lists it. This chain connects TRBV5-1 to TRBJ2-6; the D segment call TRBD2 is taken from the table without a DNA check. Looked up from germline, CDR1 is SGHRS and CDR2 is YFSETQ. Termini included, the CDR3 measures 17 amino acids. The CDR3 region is CASSLVSSPSGANVLTS.

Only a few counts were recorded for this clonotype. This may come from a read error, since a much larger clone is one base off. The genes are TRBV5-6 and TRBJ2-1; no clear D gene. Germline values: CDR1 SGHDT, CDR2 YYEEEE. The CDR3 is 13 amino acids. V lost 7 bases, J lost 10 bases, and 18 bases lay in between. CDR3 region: CASWPPAAGEQFF. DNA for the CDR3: TGTGCCAGCTGGCCCCCGGCAGCAGGCGAGCAGTTCTTC.

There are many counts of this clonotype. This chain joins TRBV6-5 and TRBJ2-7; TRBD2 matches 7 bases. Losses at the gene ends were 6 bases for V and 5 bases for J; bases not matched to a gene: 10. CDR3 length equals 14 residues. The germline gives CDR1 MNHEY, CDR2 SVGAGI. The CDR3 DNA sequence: TGTGCCAGCAGGCCGGGACTAACCGTCCACGAGCAGTACTTC. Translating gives CASRPGLTVHEQYF.

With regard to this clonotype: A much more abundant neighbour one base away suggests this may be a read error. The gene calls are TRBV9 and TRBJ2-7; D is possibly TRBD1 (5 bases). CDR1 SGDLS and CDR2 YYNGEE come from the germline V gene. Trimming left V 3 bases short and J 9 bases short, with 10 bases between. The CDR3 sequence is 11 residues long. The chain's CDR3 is CASSEGQGQYF. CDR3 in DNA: TGTGCCAGCAGCGAGGGGCAGGGGCAGTACTTC.

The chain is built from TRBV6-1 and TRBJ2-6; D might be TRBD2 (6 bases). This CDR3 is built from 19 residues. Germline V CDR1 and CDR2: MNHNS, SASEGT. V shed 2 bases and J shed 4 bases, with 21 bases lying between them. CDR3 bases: TGTGCCAGCAGTGAATTGGCGGCGGAGGAGGGTGTCGGGGCCAACGTCCTGACTTTC. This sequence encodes CASSELAAEEGVGANVLTF.

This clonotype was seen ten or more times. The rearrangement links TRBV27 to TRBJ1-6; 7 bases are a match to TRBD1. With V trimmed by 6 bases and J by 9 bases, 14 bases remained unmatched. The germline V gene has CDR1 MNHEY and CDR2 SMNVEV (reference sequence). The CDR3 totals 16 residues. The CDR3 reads CASSTYKQGRGSPLHF. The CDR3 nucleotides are TGTGCCAGCAGCACATACAAACAGGGGAGGGGTTCACCCCTCCACTTT.

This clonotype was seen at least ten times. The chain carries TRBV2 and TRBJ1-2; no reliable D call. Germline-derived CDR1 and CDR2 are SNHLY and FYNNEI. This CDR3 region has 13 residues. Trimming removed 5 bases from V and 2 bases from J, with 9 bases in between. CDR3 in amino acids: CASSKDGNYGYTF. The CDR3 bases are TGTGCCAGCAGTAAGGACGGGAACTATGGCTACACCTTC.

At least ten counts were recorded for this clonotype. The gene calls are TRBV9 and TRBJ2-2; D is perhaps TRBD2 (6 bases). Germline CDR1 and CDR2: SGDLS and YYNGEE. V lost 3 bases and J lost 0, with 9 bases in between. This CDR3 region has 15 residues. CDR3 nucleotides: TGTGCCAGCAGCGCGCGGGGATCGAACACCGGGGAGCTGTTTTTT. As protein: CASSARGSNTGELFF.

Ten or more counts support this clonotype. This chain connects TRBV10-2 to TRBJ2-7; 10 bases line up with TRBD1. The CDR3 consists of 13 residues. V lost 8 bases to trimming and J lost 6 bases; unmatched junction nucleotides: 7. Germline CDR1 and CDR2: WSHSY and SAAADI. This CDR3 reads CASFRDRGAEQYF. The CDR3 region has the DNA TGCGCCAGCTTCCGGGACAGGGGTGCCGAGCAGTACTTC.